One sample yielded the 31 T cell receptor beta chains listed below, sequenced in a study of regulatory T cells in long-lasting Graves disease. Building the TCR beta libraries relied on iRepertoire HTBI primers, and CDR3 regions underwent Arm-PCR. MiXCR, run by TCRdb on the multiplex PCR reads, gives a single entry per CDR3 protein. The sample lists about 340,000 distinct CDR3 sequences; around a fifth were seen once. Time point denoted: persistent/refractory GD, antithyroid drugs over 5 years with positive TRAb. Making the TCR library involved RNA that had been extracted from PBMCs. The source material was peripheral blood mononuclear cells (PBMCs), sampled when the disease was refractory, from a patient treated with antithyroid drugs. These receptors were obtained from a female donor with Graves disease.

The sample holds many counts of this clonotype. The CDR3 loop is CASTWAGSLNTEAFF. CDR3 DNA sequence: TGTGCCAGTACCTGGGCGGGCAGCCTGAACACTGAAGCTTTCTTT. The chain uses TRBV19 and TRBJ1-1; D uncertain. Per the germline V gene, CDR1 is LNHDA and CDR2 is SQIVND (reference sequence). The V end lost 7 bases, the J end lost 0 bases, and 15 bases lay between the germline ends. This CDR3 spans 15 amino acids.

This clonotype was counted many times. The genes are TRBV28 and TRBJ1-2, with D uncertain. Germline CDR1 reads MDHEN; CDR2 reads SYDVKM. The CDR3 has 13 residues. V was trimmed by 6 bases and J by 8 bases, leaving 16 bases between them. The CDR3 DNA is TGTGCCAGCAGCTTGACGAAGGTAGTGGGCTACACCTTC. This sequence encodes CASSLTKVVGYTF.

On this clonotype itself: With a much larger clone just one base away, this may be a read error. The CDR3 DNA follows: TGTGCCTGGAGGGTGCACGCGGCGGGTACTAGGGGATCCGAGCAGTACTTC. Its protein is CAWRVHAAGTRGSEQYF. The V and J genes are TRBV30 and TRBJ2-7; the D gene could be TRBD1 or TRBD2 (5 bases each). V gave up 3 bases and J gave up 6 bases, with 27 bases separating them. The CDR3 has 17 amino acids. The germline V gene has CDR1 GTSNPN and CDR2 SVGIG (reference sequence).

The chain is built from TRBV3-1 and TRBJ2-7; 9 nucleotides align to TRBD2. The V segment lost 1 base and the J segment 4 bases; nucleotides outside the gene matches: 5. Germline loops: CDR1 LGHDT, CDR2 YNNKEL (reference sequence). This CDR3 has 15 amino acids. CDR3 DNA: TGTGCCAGCAGCCAAGCGGGCGGGAGGGAGTACGAGCAGTACTTC. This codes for CASSQAGGREYEQYF.

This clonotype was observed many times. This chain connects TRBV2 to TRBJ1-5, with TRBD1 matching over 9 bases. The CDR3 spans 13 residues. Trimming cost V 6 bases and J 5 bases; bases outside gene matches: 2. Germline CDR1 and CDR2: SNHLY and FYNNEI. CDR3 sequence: CASRDRGHQPQHF. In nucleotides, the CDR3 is TGTGCCAGCAGGGACAGGGGCCATCAGCCCCAGCATTTT.

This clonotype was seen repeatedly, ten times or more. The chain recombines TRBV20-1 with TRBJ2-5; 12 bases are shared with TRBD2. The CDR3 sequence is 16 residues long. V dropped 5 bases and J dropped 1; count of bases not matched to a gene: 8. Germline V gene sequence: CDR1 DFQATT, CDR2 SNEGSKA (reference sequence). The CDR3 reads CSAVTSGREIQETQYF. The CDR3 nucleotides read TGCAGTGCTGTGACTAGCGGGAGAGAGATCCAAGAGACCCAGTACTTC.

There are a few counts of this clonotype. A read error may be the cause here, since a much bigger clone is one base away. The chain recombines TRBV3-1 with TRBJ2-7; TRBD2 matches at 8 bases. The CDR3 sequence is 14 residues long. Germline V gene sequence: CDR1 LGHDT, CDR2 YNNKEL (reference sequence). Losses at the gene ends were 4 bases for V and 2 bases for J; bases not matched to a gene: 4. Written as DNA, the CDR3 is TGTGCCAGCAGCCGAGGGACTAGAACCTACGAGCAGTACTTC. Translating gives CASSRGTRTYEQYF.

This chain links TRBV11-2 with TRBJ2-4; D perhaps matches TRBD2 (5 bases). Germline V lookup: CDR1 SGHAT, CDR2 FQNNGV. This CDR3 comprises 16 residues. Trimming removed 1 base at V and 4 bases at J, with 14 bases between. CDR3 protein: CASSLVGNRGKNIQYF. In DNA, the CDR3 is TGTGCCAGCAGCTTAGTCGGTAATCGGGGTAAAAACATTCAGTACTTC.

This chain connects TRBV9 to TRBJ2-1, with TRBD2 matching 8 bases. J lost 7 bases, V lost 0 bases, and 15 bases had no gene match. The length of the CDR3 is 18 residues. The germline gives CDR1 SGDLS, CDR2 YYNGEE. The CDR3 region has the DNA TGTGCCAGCAGCGTAGCCCGGACTAGCCACCGCCAGGGGAATGAGCAGTTCTTC. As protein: CASSVARTSHRQGNEQFF.

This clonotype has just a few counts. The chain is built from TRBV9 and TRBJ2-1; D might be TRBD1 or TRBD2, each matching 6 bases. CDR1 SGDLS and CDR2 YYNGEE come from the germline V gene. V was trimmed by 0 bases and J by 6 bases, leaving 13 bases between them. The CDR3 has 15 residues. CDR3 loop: CASSVAGALFNEQFF. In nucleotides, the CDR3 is TGTGCCAGCAGCGTAGCGGGGGCTCTGTTCAATGAGCAGTTCTTC.

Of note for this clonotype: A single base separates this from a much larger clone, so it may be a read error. Here the CDR3 DNA reads TGTGCCGTGCCGGAGAGGGCAGGGAAAGTAGCCACTGAAGCTTTCTTT. Translation gives CAVPERAGKVATEAFF. The V call is TRBV28, the J call TRBJ1-1; TRBD1 might be the D (5 bases). The CDR3 is 16 amino acids. Germline values: CDR1 MDHEN, CDR2 SYDVKM. V lost 11 bases and J lost 4, with 26 bases in between.

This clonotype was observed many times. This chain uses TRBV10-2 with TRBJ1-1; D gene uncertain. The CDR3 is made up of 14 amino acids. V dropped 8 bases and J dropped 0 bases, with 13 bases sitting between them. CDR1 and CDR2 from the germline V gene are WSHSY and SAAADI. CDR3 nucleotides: TGCGCCAGCGCGATGGGAAATATGAACACTGAAGCTTTCTTT. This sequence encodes CASAMGNMNTEAFF.

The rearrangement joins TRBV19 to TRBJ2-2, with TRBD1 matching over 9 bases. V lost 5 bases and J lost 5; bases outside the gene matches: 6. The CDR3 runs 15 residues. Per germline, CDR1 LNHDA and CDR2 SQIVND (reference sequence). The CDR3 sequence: CASSVTGGRTGELFF. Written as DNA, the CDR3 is TGTGCCAGTAGTGTCACAGGGGGCCGAACCGGGGAGCTGTTTTTT.

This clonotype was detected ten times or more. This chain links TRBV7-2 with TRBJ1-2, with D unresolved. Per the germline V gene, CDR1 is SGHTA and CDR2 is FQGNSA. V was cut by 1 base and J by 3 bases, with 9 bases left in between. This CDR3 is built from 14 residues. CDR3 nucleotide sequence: TGTGCCAGCAGCTTAGGGGGTTCGGACTATGGCTACACCTTC. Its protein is CASSLGGSDYGYTF.

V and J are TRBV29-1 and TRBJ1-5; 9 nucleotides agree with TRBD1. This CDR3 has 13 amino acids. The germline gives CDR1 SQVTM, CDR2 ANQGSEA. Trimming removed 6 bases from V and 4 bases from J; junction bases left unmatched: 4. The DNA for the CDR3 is TGCAGCGTAGGGACAGGGAAAAATCAGCCCCAGCATTTT. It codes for CSVGTGKNQPQHF. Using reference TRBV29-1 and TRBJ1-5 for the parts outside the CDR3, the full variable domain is SAVISQKPSRDICQRGTSLTIQCQVDSQVTMMFWYRQQPGQSLTLIATANQGSEATYESGFVIDKFPISRPNLTFSTLTVSNMSPEDSSIYLCSVGTGKNQPQHFGDGTRLSIL.

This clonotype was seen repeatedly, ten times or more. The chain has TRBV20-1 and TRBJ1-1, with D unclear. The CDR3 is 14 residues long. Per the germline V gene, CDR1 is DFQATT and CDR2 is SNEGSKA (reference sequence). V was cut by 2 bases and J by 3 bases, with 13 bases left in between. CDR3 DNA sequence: TGCAGTGCTAGAAGGGTCAGGTGGGACACTGAAGCTTTCTTT. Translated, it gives CSARRVRWDTEAFF.

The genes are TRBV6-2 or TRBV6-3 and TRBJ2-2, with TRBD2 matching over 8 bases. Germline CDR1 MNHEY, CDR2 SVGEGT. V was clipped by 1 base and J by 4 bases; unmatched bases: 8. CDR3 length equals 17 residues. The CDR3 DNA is TGTGCCAGCAGTTACTTGAGGAGCCTAGCGGGCACCGGGGAGCTGTTTTTT. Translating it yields CASSYLRSLAGTGELFF.

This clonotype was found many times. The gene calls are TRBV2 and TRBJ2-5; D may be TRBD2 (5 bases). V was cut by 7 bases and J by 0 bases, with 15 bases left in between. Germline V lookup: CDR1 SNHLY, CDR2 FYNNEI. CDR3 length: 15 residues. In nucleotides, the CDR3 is TGTGCCAGCAAACGGGGTTCGTCGTACCAAGAGACCCAGTACTTC. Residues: CASKRGSSYQETQYF.

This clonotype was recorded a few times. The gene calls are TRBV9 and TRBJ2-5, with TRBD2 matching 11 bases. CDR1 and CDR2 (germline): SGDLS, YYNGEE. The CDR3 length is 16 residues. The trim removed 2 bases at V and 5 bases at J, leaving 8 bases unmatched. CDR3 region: CASSVTLAGGPETQYF. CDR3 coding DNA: TGTGCCAGCAGCGTGACCTTAGCGGGAGGGCCGGAGACCCAGTACTTC.

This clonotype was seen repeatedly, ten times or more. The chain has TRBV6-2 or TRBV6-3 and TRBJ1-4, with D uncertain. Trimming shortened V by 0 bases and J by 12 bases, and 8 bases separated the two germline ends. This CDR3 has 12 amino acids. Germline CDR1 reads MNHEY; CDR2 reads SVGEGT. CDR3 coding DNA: TGTGCCAGCAGTTACTCTGGTGGGGAACTGTTTTTT. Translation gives CASSYSGGELFF.

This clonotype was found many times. CDR3 amino acids: CASSPRDRGYNSPLHF. CDR3 coding DNA: TGTGCCAGCAGCCCGAGGGACAGAGGCTATAATTCACCCCTCCACTTT. V usage is TRBV2 and J usage is TRBJ1-6; 7 positions match TRBD1. Germline lookup yields CDR1 SNHLY and CDR2 FYNNEI. V lost 6 bases, J lost 3 bases, and 8 bases stayed unmatched. This CDR3 is 16 amino acids long.

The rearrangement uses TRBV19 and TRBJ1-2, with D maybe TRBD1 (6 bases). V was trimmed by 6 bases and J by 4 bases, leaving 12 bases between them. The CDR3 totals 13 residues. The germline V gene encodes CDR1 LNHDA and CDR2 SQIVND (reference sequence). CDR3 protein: CASRNRVTYGYTF. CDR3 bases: TGTGCCAGTAGGAACAGGGTAACCTATGGCTACACCTTC.

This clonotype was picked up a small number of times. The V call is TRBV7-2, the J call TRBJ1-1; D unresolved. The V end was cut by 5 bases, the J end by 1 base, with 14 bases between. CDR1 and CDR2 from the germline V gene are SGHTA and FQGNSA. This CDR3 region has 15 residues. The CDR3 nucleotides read TGTGCCAGCAGCAATATTAGGGCCTCGAACACTGAAGCTTTCTTT. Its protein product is CASSNIRASNTEAFF.

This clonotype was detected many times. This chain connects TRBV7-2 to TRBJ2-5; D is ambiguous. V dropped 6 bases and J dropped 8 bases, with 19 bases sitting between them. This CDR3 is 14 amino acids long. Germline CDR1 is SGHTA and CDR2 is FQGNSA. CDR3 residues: CASRLSLPGETQYF. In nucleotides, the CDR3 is TGTGCCAGCAGGTTGAGCCTCCCCGGAGAAACCCAGTACTTC.

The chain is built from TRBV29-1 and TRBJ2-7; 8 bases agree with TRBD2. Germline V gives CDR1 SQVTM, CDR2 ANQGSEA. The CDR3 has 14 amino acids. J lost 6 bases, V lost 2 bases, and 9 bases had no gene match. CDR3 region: CSVEYKRESSEQYF. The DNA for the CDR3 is TGCAGCGTTGAATATAAGCGGGAGTCGAGCGAGCAGTACTTC.

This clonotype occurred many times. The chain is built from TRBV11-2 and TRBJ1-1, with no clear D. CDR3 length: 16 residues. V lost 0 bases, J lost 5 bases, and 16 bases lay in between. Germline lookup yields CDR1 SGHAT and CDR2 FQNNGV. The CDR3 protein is CASSLDRRVAGTEAFF. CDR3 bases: TGTGCCAGCAGCTTAGACAGGAGGGTGGCGGGAACTGAAGCTTTCTTT.

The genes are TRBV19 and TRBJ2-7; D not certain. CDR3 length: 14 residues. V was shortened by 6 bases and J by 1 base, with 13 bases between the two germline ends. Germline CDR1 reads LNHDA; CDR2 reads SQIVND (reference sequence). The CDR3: CASRELAGSYEQYF. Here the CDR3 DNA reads TGTGCCAGTAGGGAATTGGCAGGTTCCTACGAGCAGTACTTC.

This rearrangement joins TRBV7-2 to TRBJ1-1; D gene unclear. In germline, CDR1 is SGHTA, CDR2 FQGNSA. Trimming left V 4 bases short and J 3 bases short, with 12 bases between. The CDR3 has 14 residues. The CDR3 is CASSSYRLDTEAFF. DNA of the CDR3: TGTGCCAGCAGCTCGTACCGTTTAGACACTGAAGCTTTCTTT.

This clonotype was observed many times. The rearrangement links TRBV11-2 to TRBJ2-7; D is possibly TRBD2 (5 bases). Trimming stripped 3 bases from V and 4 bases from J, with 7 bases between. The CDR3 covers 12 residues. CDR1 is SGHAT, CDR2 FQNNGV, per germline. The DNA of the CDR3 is TGTGCCAGCAGCTTCGGGGATTACGAGCAGTACTTC. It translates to CASSFGDYEQYF.

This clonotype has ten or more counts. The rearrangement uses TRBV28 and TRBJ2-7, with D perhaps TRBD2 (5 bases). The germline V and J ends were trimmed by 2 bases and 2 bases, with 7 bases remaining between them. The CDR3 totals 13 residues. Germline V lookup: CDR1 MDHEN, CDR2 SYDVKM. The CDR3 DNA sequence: TGTGCCAGCAGTTTAACCGGGACCTACGAGCAGTACTTC. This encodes CASSLTGTYEQYF.

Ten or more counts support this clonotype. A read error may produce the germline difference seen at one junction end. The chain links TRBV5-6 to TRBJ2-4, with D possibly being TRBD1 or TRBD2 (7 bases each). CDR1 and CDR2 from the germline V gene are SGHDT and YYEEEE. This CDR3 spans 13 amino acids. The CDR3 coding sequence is TGTGCCAGCAGCTTGGCCAATTCTCCAGGGGGGGACTTC. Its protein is CASSLANSPGGDF. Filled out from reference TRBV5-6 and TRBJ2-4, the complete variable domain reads DAGVTQSPTHLIKTRGQQVTLRCSPKSGHDTVSWYQQALGQGPQFIFQYYEEEERQRGNFPDRFSGHQFPNYSSELNVNALLLGDSALYLCASSLANSPGGDFGAGTRLSVL.